One and the same sample provided the 26 T cell receptor beta chains below, sequenced in a study of early T cells in non-severe SARS-CoV-2 infection. TCRdb reprocessed the 5' RACE reads via MiXCR and lists one record per CDR3 protein. This sample has some 67,000 distinct CDR3 sequences, with roughly 13% found just once. The sample comprised whole blood. These receptors were collected from an adult who was a healthcare worker with PCR-confirmed SARS-CoV-2 infection or an uninfected control (not recorded which).

The CDR3 spells CASSPSGGGDEKLFF. The CDR3 DNA is TGTGCCAGCAGTCCATCCGGCGGGGGGGATGAAAAACTGTTTTTT. The chain is built from TRBV12-3 or TRBV12-4 and TRBJ1-4, with D possibly TRBD1 on 5 matching bases. The V and J ends lost 5 bases and 6 bases respectively, with 16 bases between them. The CDR3 has 15 residues.

The chain links TRBV5-1 to TRBJ2-2; either TRBD1 or TRBD2 may supply D (5 bases each). This CDR3 comprises 15 residues. The V gene lost 9 bases and the J gene lost 0 bases, with 15 bases spanning the gap. In germline, CDR1 is SGHRS, CDR2 YFSETQ. CDR3 coding DNA: TGCGCCACCTACCCCGGGGCAGCGAACACCGGGGAGCTGTTTTTT. Encoded protein: CATYPGAANTGELFF.

This clonotype has more than one count but fewer than ten. The CDR3 nucleotides read TGTGCCAGTAGTATCGGGGGGCTCGCTGAAGCTTTCTTT. Translated, it gives CASSIGGLAEAFF. This chain uses TRBV19 with TRBJ1-1, with D perhaps matching TRBD1 (6 bases). This CDR3 has 13 residues. Germline CDR1 and CDR2: LNHDA and SQIVND (reference sequence). The V end lost 3 bases, the J end lost 6 bases, and 11 bases lay between the germline ends.

This clonotype was picked up a small number of times. The chain's CDR3 is CASSLDQSGNTIYF. The CDR3, as DNA: TGCGCCAGCAGCTTGGACCAATCTGGAAACACCATATATTTT. The rearrangement links TRBV5-1 to TRBJ1-3, with D hard to call. The CDR3 is 14 amino acids. Trimming shortened V by 0 bases and J by 1 base, and 5 bases separated the two germline ends. CDR1 is SGHRS and CDR2 is YFSETQ in the germline V gene.

The genes are TRBV18 and TRBJ1-2; no firm D call. V was pared by 0 bases and J by 2 bases, with 7 bases between. Germline V gene sequence: CDR1 KGHSH, CDR2 LQKENI. The CDR3 length is 14 residues. The CDR3 DNA is TGTGCCAGCTCACCACCGATGGAGAACTATGGCTACACCTTC. Translated: CASSPPMENYGYTF. The full variable domain, rest sourced from reference TRBV18 and TRBJ1-2, is NAGVMQNPRHLVRRRGQEARLRCSPMKGHSHVYWYRQLPEEGLKFMVYLQKENIIDESGMPKERFSAEFPKEGPSILRIQQVVRGDSAAYFCASSPPMENYGYTFGSGTRLTVV.

This clonotype came up a few times. The J gene is TRBJ1-1, the V gene TRBV28; 7 bases are a match to TRBD1. This CDR3 has 15 residues. Germline V gene data show CDR1 as MDHEN and CDR2 as SYDVKM. Losses at the gene ends were 4 bases for V and 1 base for J; bases not matched to a gene: 6. CDR3 in amino acids: CASSYAQGRNTEAFF. For the CDR3, the DNA is TGTGCCAGCAGTTATGCACAGGGGAGGAACACTGAAGCTTTCTTT.

The chain carries TRBV29-1 and TRBJ2-7, with 10 nucleotides matching TRBD1. Per the germline V gene, CDR1 is SQVTM and CDR2 is ANQGSEA. This CDR3 is built from 14 residues. Trimming at V came to 3 bases and at J to 6 bases, leaving 8 bases not matched to a gene. The chain's CDR3 is CSVEWGQGYAEQYF. The CDR3 bases are TGCAGCGTTGAGTGGGGACAGGGGTACGCCGAGCAGTACTTC.

This clonotype was seen a handful of times. In DNA, the CDR3 is TGTGCCAGCAGCGTAGACGTGGGGGCGAACACCGGGGAGCTGTTTTTT. Translating it yields CASSVDVGANTGELFF. The chain links TRBV9 to TRBJ2-2; D is tentatively TRBD1 or TRBD2 (5 bases each). The germline V gene encodes CDR1 SGDLS and CDR2 YYNGEE. V was shortened by 0 bases and J by 0 bases, with 9 bases between the two germline ends. The CDR3 is 16 residues long.

This clonotype was seen a handful of times. The genes are TRBV9 and TRBJ2-7, with 11 bases matching TRBD1. Germline V gene lookup returns CDR1 SGDLS and CDR2 YYNGEE. The trim removed 3 bases at V and 3 bases at J, leaving 2 bases unmatched. The length of the CDR3 is 14 residues. The CDR3 DNA reads as TGTGCCAGCAGCGAGGGACAGGGGGACTACGAGCAGTACTTC. Translating gives CASSEGQGDYEQYF.

CDR3 in DNA: TGCGCCAGCAGCCCAAGACCCGGGCTAAACACCGGGGAGCTGTTTTTT. Translated: CASSPRPGLNTGELFF. The chain uses TRBV5-1 and TRBJ2-2, with D unclear. This CDR3 contains 16 residues. The ends were cut back, 4 bases at V and 2 bases at J, with 15 bases in the middle. Germline lookup yields CDR1 SGHRS and CDR2 YFSETQ.

J is TRBJ2-1 and V is TRBV20-1; 7 nucleotides match TRBD2. CDR1 and CDR2 (germline): DFQATT, SNEGSKA (reference sequence). The CDR3 spans 14 residues. V lost 8 bases to trimming and J lost 9 bases; unmatched junction nucleotides: 16. For the CDR3, the DNA is TGCAGTATCACACCTGTTGCGCGGGGGAGTGAGCAGTTCTTC. Its translation is CSITPVARGSEQFF.

This clonotype has just a few counts. The CDR3 protein is CASRGESQGIQYF. In DNA form, the CDR3 reads TGTGCCAGCCGGGGGGAGTCCCAGGGCATTCAGTACTTC. The rearrangement joins TRBV6-1 to TRBJ2-4; 7 nucleotides match TRBD2. V was clipped by 8 bases and J by 9 bases; unmatched bases: 10. CDR1 and CDR2 from the germline V gene are MNHNS and SASEGT. This CDR3 has 13 residues.

The sample holds a few counts of this clonotype. The J gene is TRBJ1-1, the V gene TRBV28, with unresolved D. With 7 bases removed from V and 2 bases from J, the gap between germline ends came to 8 bases. CDR3 length equals 12 residues. Germline V lookup: CDR1 MDHEN, CDR2 SYDVKM. Here the CDR3 DNA reads TGTGCCAGCACCACAACCAACACTGAAGCTTTCTTT. Translation gives CASTTTNTEAFF.

The chain has TRBV29-1 and TRBJ2-5, with 10 bases aligning to TRBD2. Looked up from germline, CDR1 is SQVTM and CDR2 is ANQGSEA. J lost 3 bases, V lost 5 bases, and 6 bases had no gene match. The CDR3 length is 14 residues. The CDR3 nucleotides read TGCAGCGTTTATCCAGGACTAGCGGAAGAGACCCAGTACTTC. Translated, it gives CSVYPGLAEETQYF. Together with reference TRBV29-1 and TRBJ2-5, the CDR3 gives the full variable domain: SAVISQKPSRDICQRGTSLTIQCQVDSQVTMMFWYRQQPGQSLTLIATANQGSEATYESGFVIDKFPISRPNLTFSTLTVSNMSPEDSSIYLCSVYPGLAEETQYFGPGTRLLVL.

This clonotype was recorded at least ten times. The chain is built from TRBV6-8 and TRBJ1-5, with 9 bases identical to TRBD1. The germline V gene encodes CDR1 MNHGY and CDR2 SAAAGT. There are 13 residues in the CDR3. Unmatched junction bases numbered 6, after V lost 10 bases and J lost 5 bases. CDR3 sequence (DNA): TGTGCCACGGGACAGGGAAGTCATCAGCCCCAGCATTTT. The encoded protein is CATGQGSHQPQHF.

This clonotype was recorded at least ten times. The chain recombines TRBV11-2 with TRBJ2-1; 11 bases are shared with TRBD2. The V and J ends lost 1 base and 1 base, in that order; junction bases with no gene match: 3. Germline loops: CDR1 SGHAT, CDR2 FQNNGV. The CDR3 has 17 residues. The CDR3 region is CASSLALAGGSYNEQFF. The CDR3 DNA sequence: TGTGCCAGCAGCTTAGCTCTAGCGGGGGGATCCTACAATGAGCAGTTCTTC.

This clonotype occurred once. The gene calls are TRBV11-1 and TRBJ2-6; D is possibly TRBD2 (5 bases). CDR1 is SGHAT and CDR2 is FQDESV in the germline V gene (reference sequence). This CDR3 comprises 14 residues. V shed 7 bases and J shed 3 bases, with 10 bases lying between them. CDR3 residues: CASNEGYGANVLTF. In nucleotides, the CDR3 is TGTGCCAGCAATGAGGGATATGGGGCCAACGTCCTGACTTTC.

This clonotype was seen more than once but under ten times. The chain is built from TRBV6-6 and TRBJ2-5; 12 nucleotides agree with TRBD2. This CDR3 comprises 16 residues. After removal of 5 bases from V and 5 bases from J, the junction contained 9 bases not matched to a gene. Germline V gives CDR1 MNHNY, CDR2 SVGAGI (reference sequence). Here the CDR3 reads CASSRASGGALETQYF. The DNA of the CDR3 is TGTGCCAGCAGTCGCGCTAGCGGGGGGGCACTGGAGACCCAGTACTTC.

This clonotype turned up a few times. The gene calls are TRBV9 and TRBJ1-1; D is ambiguous. Deletions cut 4 bases from V and 8 bases from J, with 9 bases between. The germline CDR1 and CDR2 sequences are SGDLS and YYNGEE. The CDR3 sequence is 11 residues long. The CDR3 loop is CASSTRGEAFF. The CDR3 nucleotides are TGTGCCAGCAGCACACGTGGGGAAGCTTTCTTT.

This clonotype has a single count. This chain joins TRBV2 and TRBJ1-2; no definite D call. Trimming took off 8 bases at V and 2 bases at J, with 12 bases between the two ends. Germline V lookup: CDR1 SNHLY, CDR2 FYNNEI. The CDR3 loop spans 13 amino acids. DNA of the CDR3: TGTGCCAGCTGCGAGGATTCAAACTATGGCTACACCTTC. Its protein product is CASCEDSNYGYTF.

This clonotype was counted between two and nine times. The rearrangement joins TRBV5-6 to TRBJ2-3; 7 bases align to TRBD1. Per the germline V gene, CDR1 is SGHDT and CDR2 is YYEEEE. There are 14 residues in the CDR3. The trim removed 5 bases at V and 5 bases at J, leaving 8 bases unmatched. The CDR3 loop is CASRLTGRGDTQYF. DNA for the CDR3: TGTGCCAGCAGACTGACAGGGCGCGGAGATACGCAGTATTTT.

There are a few counts of this clonotype. The chain couples TRBV7-9 to TRBJ1-1; D unresolved. CDR3 length: 12 residues. Germline assignment: CDR1 SEHNR and CDR2 FQNEAQ (reference sequence). V lost 8 bases, J lost 6 bases, and 13 bases lay in between. The CDR3 region has the DNA TGTGCCAGCTTAGGAGTTTTGGCTGAAGCTTTCTTT. Amino acid sequence: CASLGVLAEAFF.

This clonotype was counted at least ten times. V is TRBV20-1 and J is TRBJ1-1; D gene ambiguous. CDR1 DFQATT and CDR2 SNEGSKA come from the germline V gene (reference sequence). Trimming shortened V by 4 bases and J by 0 bases, and 12 bases separated the two germline ends. The CDR3 covers 14 residues. The CDR3 protein is CSANREWMNTEAFF. In DNA, the CDR3 is TGCAGTGCTAACCGGGAGTGGATGAACACTGAAGCTTTCTTT.

The CDR3 reads CASSPIGLTDFTGELFF. CDR3 DNA sequence: TGTGCCAGCAGCCCCATAGGTTTGACAGACTTCACCGGGGAGCTGTTTTTT. J is TRBJ2-2 and V is TRBV7-9; weak D call: TRBD1 (5 bases). Germline values: CDR1 SEHNR, CDR2 FQNEAQ (reference sequence). The germline V and J ends were trimmed by 5 bases and 4 bases, with 20 bases remaining between them. This CDR3 is built from 17 residues.

At least ten counts were recorded for this clonotype. This chain links TRBV7-3 with TRBJ2-1; D possibly uses TRBD1 or TRBD2 (5 bases each). The CDR3 has 13 amino acids. Germline lookup yields CDR1 SGHTA and CDR2 FQGTGA. Trimming left V 5 bases short and J 5 bases short, with 10 bases between. The CDR3: CASSPGRHNEQFF. The CDR3 coding sequence is TGTGCCAGCAGCCCGGGACGGCACAATGAGCAGTTCTTC.

The V and J genes are TRBV28 and TRBJ1-1, with D possibly matching TRBD1 (6 bases). V was trimmed by 2 bases and J by 9 bases, leaving 16 bases between them. Germline CDR1 reads MDHEN; CDR2 reads SYDVKM. The CDR3 consists of 14 residues. The CDR3 nucleotides are TGTGCCAGCAGTTTAATGGGGGGCTCAGGACAAGCTTTCTTT. Amino acids: CASSLMGGSGQAFF.